A selection of T cell receptor beta chains follows, all from one sample in a study of T-cell memory formation after mild COVID-19. TCRdb called the 5' RACE reads again in MiXCR, with one record for every CDR3 protein. The repertoire consists of roughly 100,000 distinct CDR3 sequences, with roughly 12% occurring once and the leading ten covering more than 25%. The sequencing sample was made of PBMCs or a T cell subset sorted from them (not recorded which). These receptor sequences come from an adult woman who had mild COVID-19 (a few samples of this study predate the infection). Cell type and time point are not known. Both conserved end residues are part of each CDR3. A D gene is named only where the DNA matches it firmly. Size values are once, few and many counts, or a class for expanded clones, and some rows have none.

>TRBJ1-1|TRBV29-1|-|-
TGCAGCGTTTTTGGGACGGGGAACACTGAAGCTTTCTTT
CSVFGTGNTEAFF
>TRBJ2-7|TRBV29-1|TRBD2|-
TGCAGCGTTGATCTAGCGGGGGGCTACGAGCAGTACTTC
CSVDLAGGYEQYF
>TRBJ2-7|TRBV4-1|-|-
TGCGCCAGCAGCCAAGATCCGTCTAGGTATTTAAGCACCTACGAGCAGTACTTC
CASSQDPSRYLSTYEQYF
>TRBJ1-5|TRBV7-2|-|-
TGTGCCAGCAGCTACTCAAATCAGCCCCAGCATTTT
CASSYSNQPQHF
>TRBJ2-5|TRBV20-1|TRBD2|-
TGCAGTGCGATGGTACTAGCGGGGGGGGACCAAGAGACCCAGTACTTC
CSAMVLAGGDQETQYF
>TRBJ2-1|TRBV12-3/TRBV12-4|-|few
TGTGCCAGCAGTTTAGTGGGTGAGGCGGACACCAAGTCCTTC
CASSLVGEADTKSF
>TRBJ2-3|TRBV5-5|-|many
TGTGCCAGCAGCTCCGATCGGCGTAGCACAGATACGCAGTATTTT
CASSSDRRSTDTQYF
>TRBJ1-1|TRBV11-3|TRBD1|-
TGTGCCAGCAGCTTAGGCTGGACAGGGGACACTGAAGCTTTCTTT
CASSLGWTGDTEAFF
>TRBJ1-2|TRBV7-6|TRBD1|few
TGTGCCAGCAGCTTAGGGGGTCCTGGGACAGGCACCTACACCTTC
CASSLGGPGTGTYTF
>TRBJ2-3|TRBV4-1|-|few
TGCGCCAGCAGCCAAGATTGGGCGGTCCGCCAAACAGATACGCAGTATTTT
CASSQDWAVRQTDTQYF
>TRBJ1-1|TRBV5-6|-|few
TGTGCCAGCAGCTCCCCACTCCTCGGGGGGACTGAAGCTTTCTTT
CASSSPLLGGTEAFF
>TRBJ2-1|TRBV19|-|-
TGTGCCAGTAGTATGAGGGGGGCCGACAATGAGCAGTTCTTC
CASSMRGADNEQFF
>TRBJ1-1|TRBV6-5|TRBD1|few
TGTGCCAGCAGCACGACAGGGTCCGCCGGTGAAGCTTTCTTT
CASSTTGSAGEAFF
>TRBJ1-2|TRBV27|TRBD1|few
TGTGCCAGCAGGATCACAGGGGGGATCGGCTATGGCTACACCTTC
CASRITGGIGYGYTF
>TRBJ1-5|TRBV5-6|TRBD1|-
TGTGCCAGCAGCGTTGGACAGGGTAGCAATCAGCCCCAGCATTTT
CASSVGQGSNQPQHF
>TRBJ2-1|TRBV20-1|TRBD2|many
TGCAGTGCCGGAGAGGGAGGGATCCAATCCTACAATGAGCAGTTCTTC
CSAGEGGIQSYNEQFF
>TRBJ1-2|TRBV7-3|TRBD1|few
TGTGCCAGCAGCTTAGAAGGCTACAGGGGTGCGAACTATGGCTACACCTTC
CASSLEGYRGANYGYTF
>TRBJ1-1|TRBV20-1|-|few
TGCAGTGCTCTATTACGGTGGGGCACTGAAGCTTTCTTT
CSALLRWGTEAFF
>TRBJ2-2|TRBV12-3/TRBV12-4|TRBD1|-
TGTGCCAGCAGGGGGGACAGGGGAAACACCGGGGAGCTGTTTTTT
CASRGDRGNTGELFF
>TRBJ1-1|TRBV4-1|-|-
TGCGCCAGCAGCCAAGTTCAGATGAACACTGAAGCTTTCTTT
CASSQVQMNTEAFF
>TRBJ2-7|TRBV27|-|few
TGTGCCAGCAGTTGGGACTCCTCCTCCTACGAGCAGTACTTC
CASSWDSSSYEQYF
>TRBJ2-1|TRBV7-9|TRBD2|-
TGTGCCAGCAGCCGCTCGAGCGGGAGGCCGTACAATGAGCAGTTCTTC
CASSRSSGRPYNEQFF
>TRBJ1-4|TRBV7-9|-|many
TGTGCCAGCAGCTTAAGAGTGGGACACGAAGCTTTT
CASSLRVGHEAF
>TRBJ1-2|TRBV12-3/TRBV12-4|TRBD1|-
TGTGCCAGCAGTTTGACCGGGACAGCCTTACTTAACTATGGCTACACCTTC
CASSLTGTALLNYGYTF
>TRBJ2-7|TRBV7-8|TRBD2|-
TGTGCCAGCAGCTTTCCGGGAGGGCCATACGAGCAGTACTTC
CASSFPGGPYEQYF
>TRBJ1-4|TRBV29-1|TRBD1|-
TGCAGCGTTGAAGTGCAGGGGGCAAGTGAAAAACTGTTTTTT
CSVEVQGASEKLFF
>TRBJ1-1|TRBV4-2|-|-
TGTGCCAGCAGCACCCCGATGGGTCCAACTATGAACACTGAAGCTTTCTTT
CASSTPMGPTMNTEAFF
>TRBJ2-7|TRBV7-9|-|few
TGTGCCAGCAGCTCCGGACAGCTGTACGAGCAGTACTTC
CASSSGQLYEQYF
>TRBJ1-2|TRBV29-1|-|few
TGCAGCGTTGAAGGACAGGATGAGTATGGCTACACCTTC
CSVEGQDEYGYTF
>TRBJ2-3|TRBV25-1|TRBD1|few
TGTGCCAGCAGTGAATATATGGCGGACAGGGAGAGCCCTACAGATACGCAGTATTTT
CASSEYMADRESPTDTQYF
>TRBJ2-3|TRBV9|-|few
TGTGCCAGCAGCGTACAGGGGATGGTGACAGATACGCAGTATTTT
CASSVQGMVTDTQYF
>TRBJ2-6|TRBV6-1|-|many
TGTGCCAGCGGTGGACACTACTCCCCCTCTGGGGCCAACGTCCTGACTTTC
CASGGHYSPSGANVLTF
>TRBJ2-7|TRBV4-3|-|-
TGCGCCAGCAGCCAAGCCGGGAACCGAGGTTCGACCTACGAGCAGTACTTC
CASSQAGNRGSTYEQYF
>TRBJ2-7|TRBV4-1|-|few
TGCGCCAGCAGCCATGGAGACAGTGGTCTCTACGAGCAGTACTTC
CASSHGDSGLYEQYF
>TRBJ2-5|TRBV20-1|-|many
TGCAGTGCATACGGGGATGTAGTCGGAGAGACCCAGTACTTC
CSAYGDVVGETQYF
>TRBJ2-3|TRBV6-2/TRBV6-3|TRBD1|-
TGTGCCAGCACTTCGACAGGGGAAGGGTTGATCAGCACAGATACGCAGTATTTT
CASTSTGEGLISTDTQYF
>TRBJ2-3|TRBV10-3|TRBD1|few
TGTGCCGCCGGGACAGGGGCCAGCACAGATACGCAGTATTTT
CAAGTGASTDTQYF
>TRBJ2-5|TRBV13|-|-
TGTGCCAGCAGCTTAGCCGGGCCCTGGAAGCAAGAGACCCAGTACTTC
CASSLAGPWKQETQYF
>TRBJ2-7|TRBV13|TRBD2|-
TGTGCCAGCAGCTTTCCTACTAGCGGTAACTACGAGCAGTACTTC
CASSFPTSGNYEQYF
>TRBJ1-5|TRBV20-1|-|-
TGCAGTGCTAGAGATCTCAGGGAGGCACGACAGCCCCAGCATTTT
CSARDLREARQPQHF
>TRBJ1-2|TRBV9|TRBD1|-
TGTGCCAGCAGCCTGGACAGGGCTTCTGCTAACTATGGCTACACCTTC
CASSLDRASANYGYTF
>TRBJ2-5|TRBV7-2|TRBD2|many
TGTGCCAGCAGCCGCCCCGGGGTAGCGGGAGAGGAGACCCAGTACTTC
CASSRPGVAGEETQYF
>TRBJ1-1|TRBV27|-|few
TGTGCCAGCAAGATAGACAAGAACACTGAAGCTTTCTTT
CASKIDKNTEAFF
>TRBJ2-7|TRBV7-6|-|-
TGTGCCAGCAGCTTCCCCAATTACGAGCAGTACTTC
CASSFPNYEQYF